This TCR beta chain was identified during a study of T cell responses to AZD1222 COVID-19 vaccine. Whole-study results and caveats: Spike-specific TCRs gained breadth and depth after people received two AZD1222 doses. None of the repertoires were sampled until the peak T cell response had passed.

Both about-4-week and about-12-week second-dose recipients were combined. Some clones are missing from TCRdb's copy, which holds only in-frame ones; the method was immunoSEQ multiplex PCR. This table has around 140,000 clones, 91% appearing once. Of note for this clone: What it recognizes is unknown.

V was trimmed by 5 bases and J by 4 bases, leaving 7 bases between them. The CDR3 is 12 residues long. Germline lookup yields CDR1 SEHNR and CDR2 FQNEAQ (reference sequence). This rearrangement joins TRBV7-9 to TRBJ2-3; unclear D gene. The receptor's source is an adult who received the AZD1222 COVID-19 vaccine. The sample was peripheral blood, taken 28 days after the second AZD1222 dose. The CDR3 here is CASSDLADTQYF. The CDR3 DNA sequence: TGTGCCAGCAGCGATCTAGCAGATACGCAGTATTTT.